The 27 T cell receptor beta chains presented below share a single source sample, sequenced in a study of shared clonotypes between healthy human individuals. Profiling relied on immunoSEQ multiplex PCR, and the TCRdb table lists in-frame clones only, not all of them. The sample consists of about 490,000 clones, over 65% of them appearing once. The sample comprised PBMCs. The receptor source for this set is a woman aged 40 to 50 in good health. Some clones in this sample may be carry-over from other donors' samples.

The chain employs TRBV7-9 and TRBJ2-7; TRBD1 might be the D (5 bases). The CDR3 length is 15 residues. Germline V gene sequence: CDR1 SEHNR, CDR2 FQNEAQ (reference sequence). Trimming pared 1 base from V and 0 bases from J, leaving 10 bases between. The CDR3 nucleotides read TGTGCCAGCAGCTTAGTACCCGGACACTCCTACGAGCAGTACTTC. Amino acid sequence: CASSLVPGHSYEQYF.

This chain joins TRBV4-1 and TRBJ1-1; D call uncertain. V was shortened by 3 bases and J by 3 bases, with 8 bases between the two germline ends. Germline values: CDR1 MGHRA, CDR2 YSYEKL. The CDR3 has 13 residues. The DNA of the CDR3 is TGCGCCAGCAGCCACCGGGGTGACACTGAAGCTTTCTTT. Amino acid sequence: CASSHRGDTEAFF.

This chain joins TRBV7-9 and TRBJ2-1; the D gene is possibly TRBD1 (6 bases). Trimming removed 5 bases at V and 4 bases at J, with 15 bases between. The CDR3 runs to 15 residues. Per germline, CDR1 SEHNR and CDR2 FQNEAQ (reference sequence). In DNA, the CDR3 is TGTGCCAGCAGCAAAACAGGGATTCTATACAATGAGCAGTTCTTC. Translated: CASSKTGILYNEQFF.

This clone has just one count. A much bigger clone sits one base away, suggesting this may be a read error. The same CDR3 is also encoded by other DNA sequences in this sample. The V and J genes are TRBV7-2 and TRBJ2-6; D gene uncertain. This CDR3 comprises 15 residues. V was clipped by 1 base and J by 0 bases, with 4 bases between them. Germline lookup yields CDR1 SGHTA and CDR2 FQGNSA. In DNA form, the CDR3 reads TGTGCCAGCAGCTTAGTTTTCTCTGGGGCCAACGTCCTGACTTTC. This codes for CASSLVFSGANVLTF.

The chain combines TRBV7-9 with TRBJ1-3; TRBD1 matches at 7 bases. Germline CDR1 reads SEHNR; CDR2 reads FQNEAQ (reference sequence). The CDR3 sequence is 15 residues long. V trimming: 5 bases; J trimming: 0 bases; junction bases outside the gene matches: 4. The CDR3 is CASSADRASGNTIYF. The CDR3, as DNA: TGTGCCAGCAGCGCAGACAGGGCCTCTGGAAACACCATATATTTT.

This clone was detected only once. V is TRBV29-1 and J is TRBJ2-5; 8 bases match TRBD2. CDR3 length: 12 amino acids. Germline V lookup: CDR1 SQVTM, CDR2 ANQGSEA. V lost 4 bases, J lost 5 bases, and 3 bases stayed unmatched. CDR3 sequence (DNA): TGCAGCGTTGGGACTAGCTGGGAGACCCAGTACTTC. It specifies CSVGTSWETQYF.

The chain is built from TRBV5-1 and TRBJ2-7; D might be TRBD2 (5 bases). The CDR3 has 17 residues. CDR1 is SGHRS, CDR2 YFSETQ, per germline. V lost 0 bases to trimming and J lost 5 bases, with 21 bases between them. CDR3 in amino acids: CASSLGFFGGSGHEQYF. CDR3 sequence (DNA): TGCGCCAGCAGCTTGGGTTTTTTTGGTGGGAGTGGGCACGAGCAGTACTTC.

This clone has a single count. The chain links TRBV15 to TRBJ2-4; D not certain. With 2 bases removed from V and 0 bases from J, the gap between germline ends came to 11 bases. This CDR3 region has 16 residues. Germline V gene lookup returns CDR1 LNHNV and CDR2 YYDKDF (reference sequence). For the CDR3, the DNA is TGTGCCACCAGCAGAAGACACATCCTAGCCAAAAACATTCAGTACTTC. Protein sequence: CATSRRHILAKNIQYF.

V is TRBV28 and J is TRBJ1-5, with a possible D match to TRBD1 (5 bases). The V and J ends lost 5 bases and 6 bases respectively, with 20 bases between them. The V gene's germline CDR1 is MDHEN and CDR2 SYDVKM. This CDR3 comprises 16 residues. The CDR3 nucleotides are TGTGCCAGCAGTCCCCCGGGGGGAGGGAACAGTCAGCCCCAGCATTTT. Protein sequence: CASSPPGGGNSQPQHF.

The chain recombines TRBV28 with TRBJ2-3; no clear D gene. Germline-derived CDR1 and CDR2 are MDHEN and SYDVKM. Trimming took 6 bases from V and 5 from J, leaving 18 bases between them. CDR3 length: 15 residues. In DNA form, the CDR3 reads TGTGCCAGCAGAGGATGGGGATGGTACGAAGATACGCAGTATTTT. Residues: CASRGWGWYEDTQYF.

Turning to this clone: A far larger clone is just one base off, so this is likely a read error. The rearrangement uses TRBV13 and TRBJ2-1; D is ambiguous. V lost 3 bases and J 4 bases, leaving 1 base between the germline ends. Germline CDR1 is PRHDT and CDR2 is FYEKMQ (reference sequence). CDR3 length: 11 amino acids. This CDR3 reads CASSLYNEQFF. DNA of the CDR3: TGTGCCAGCAGCTTGTACAATGAGCAGTTCTTC.

A few counts support this clone. The rearrangement joins TRBV6-5 to TRBJ1-5; 7 nucleotides match TRBD1. Trimming took 5 bases from V and 9 from J; bases not matched to a gene: 4. The CDR3 is 12 residues long. In germline, CDR1 is MNHEY, CDR2 SVGAGI. The CDR3 DNA is TGTGCCAGCAGTCCCCGGACAGGGCCCCAGCATTTT. Its protein is CASSPRTGPQHF.

The genes are TRBV12-2 and TRBJ1-5; the D call TRBD1 from the table was never checked on the DNA. TRBV12-2 corresponds to a pseudogene. This CDR3 contains 17 residues. The CDR3 loop is CASRLGRTGNSNQPQHF. DNA for the CDR3: TGTGCAAGTCGCTTAGGCAGGACAGGCAATAGCAATCAGCCCCAGCATTTT.

As for this clone: The same CDR3 arises from other DNA sequences in this sample as well. The CDR3 protein is CASSPRGNTGELFF. CDR3 in DNA: TGTGCCAGCAGCCCCAGGGGTAACACCGGGGAGCTGTTTTTT. The chain recombines TRBV7-2 with TRBJ2-2; D is possibly TRBD1 (6 bases). The CDR3 is 14 residues long. V shed 5 bases and J shed 2 bases, with 9 bases lying between them. Looked up from germline, CDR1 is SGHTA and CDR2 is FQGNSA.

V and J are TRBV9 and TRBJ2-7, with 11 bases identical to TRBD2. The V gene's germline CDR1 is SGDLS and CDR2 YYNGEE. V lost 4 bases to trimming and J lost 6 bases; unmatched junction nucleotides: 9. This CDR3 region has 15 residues. The CDR3 DNA reads TGTGCCAGCAGCCTCTCTCAACTAGCGGGAGTCGAGCAGTACTTC. Its protein product is CASSLSQLAGVEQYF.

A few counts support this clone. This sequence joins TRBV4-2 and TRBJ1-2, with D possibly TRBD1 on 6 matching bases. Between the trimmed V and J ends, which lost 0 bases and 4 bases, there was a span of 9 bases. The V gene's germline CDR1 is LGHNA and CDR2 YNFKEQ. The CDR3 totals 14 residues. CDR3 DNA sequence: TGTGCCAGCAGCCAAGAGGCAGGGGCCTATGGCTACACCTTC. Amino acids: CASSQEAGAYGYTF.

The chain couples TRBV11-3 to TRBJ2-3, with D perhaps matching TRBD2 (6 bases). This CDR3 is 13 amino acids long. Between the trimmed V and J ends, which lost 0 bases and 6 bases, there was a span of 7 bases. The germline CDR1 and CDR2 sequences are SGHNT and YENEEA. The CDR3 here is CASSLDRGDTQYF. CDR3 sequence (DNA): TGTGCCAGCAGCTTAGATCGGGGGGATACGCAGTATTTT.

CDR3 sequence (DNA): TGTGCCAGCAGCATCAGACCTCTGGGGGCTAATGAAAAACTGTTTTTT. It yields the protein CASSIRPLGANEKLFF. The chain uses TRBV7-9 and TRBJ1-4; the D gene is possibly TRBD1 (5 bases). The CDR3 extends over 16 amino acids. Per the germline V gene, CDR1 is SEHNR and CDR2 is FQNEAQ (reference sequence). Trimming took off 5 bases at V and 3 bases at J, with 16 bases between the two ends. The full variable domain, rest sourced from reference TRBV7-9 and TRBJ1-4, is DTGVSQNPRHKITKRGQNVTFRCDPISEHNRLYWYRQTLGQGPEFLTYFQNEAQLEKSRLLSDRFSAERPKGSFSTLEIQRTEQGDSAMYLCASSIRPLGANEKLFFGSGTQLSVL.

The chain combines TRBV29-1 with TRBJ2-3; 11 bases match TRBD2. V trimming: 5 bases; J trimming: 6 bases; junction bases outside the gene matches: 4. The CDR3 has 13 residues. The germline CDR1 and CDR2 sequences are SQVTM and ANQGSEA. The CDR3 bases are TGCAGCGTTTTAGCGGGAGGGTGGGATACGCAGTATTTT. Its translation is CSVLAGGWDTQYF.

The V gene is TRBV15, the J gene TRBJ1-5; tentative D call: TRBD1 (5 bases). The length of the CDR3 is 15 residues. Germline loops: CDR1 LNHNV, CDR2 YYDKDF (reference sequence). Trimming stripped 3 bases from V and 5 bases from J, with 14 bases between. For the CDR3, the DNA is TGTGCCACCAGCAGGGAAAAGGGACTGGATCAGCCCCAGCATTTT. It specifies CATSREKGLDQPQHF.

This chain links TRBV5-1 with TRBJ2-7, with 13 positions matching TRBD2. The V gene's germline CDR1 is SGHRS and CDR2 YFSETQ. The CDR3 is 17 amino acids. V was clipped by 4 bases and J by 3 bases; unmatched bases: 10. The chain's CDR3 is CASSMTYGTSGNYEQYF. The CDR3 DNA sequence: TGCGCCAGCAGCATGACGTATGGGACTAGCGGGAACTACGAGCAGTACTTC.

The chain recombines TRBV6-5 with TRBJ1-1; TRBD1 is a possible D gene (5 bases). Germline CDR1 MNHEY, CDR2 SVGAGI. Trimming left V 4 bases short and J 4 bases short, with 16 bases between. There are 15 residues in the CDR3. For the CDR3, the DNA is TGTGCCAGCAGTTCAACCCCGACAGTGGTCACTGAAGCTTTCTTT. Amino acids: CASSSTPTVVTEAFF.

This chain connects TRBV18 to TRBJ1-4; 11 nucleotides agree with TRBD1. CDR1 is KGHSH, CDR2 LQKENI, per germline. V lost 0 bases and J lost 8; bases outside the gene matches: 5. This CDR3 spans 16 amino acids. This chain's CDR3 is CASSPPVGTGGEKLFF. The CDR3 DNA sequence: TGTGCCAGCTCACCACCAGTTGGGACAGGGGGGGAAAAACTGTTTTTT.

In nucleotides, the CDR3 is TGTGCCTGGAGTCCACGAGCCTACGAGCAGTACTTC. Its protein is CAWSPRAYEQYF. This chain connects TRBV30 to TRBJ2-7, with D uncertain. Per the germline V gene, CDR1 is GTSNPN and CDR2 is SVGIG (reference sequence). V was clipped by 2 bases and J by 2 bases, with 7 bases between them. This CDR3 has 12 amino acids.

J is TRBJ1-1 and V is TRBV2; the match to TRBD1 covers 10 bases. Per the germline V gene, CDR1 is SNHLY and CDR2 is FYNNEI. Trimming took 7 bases from V and 4 from J; bases not matched to a gene: 3. The CDR3 extends over 13 amino acids. CDR3 DNA: TGTGCCAGCATGGGACAGGGGTTCACTGAAGCTTTCTTT. Translated, it gives CASMGQGFTEAFF. Variable domain in full (rest from reference TRBV2 and TRBJ1-1): EPEVTQTPSHQVTQMGQEVILRCVPISNHLYFYWYRQILGQKVEFLVSFYNNEISEKSEIFDDQFSVERPDGSNFTLKIRSTKLEDSAMYFCASMGQGFTEAFFGQGTRLTVV.

The chain recombines TRBV7-8 with TRBJ2-3; 7 positions agree with TRBD2. J was trimmed by 2 bases and V by 3 bases; bases with no gene match: 5. This CDR3 spans 15 amino acids. Per germline, CDR1 SGHVS and CDR2 FQNEAQ. The CDR3 spells CASSFTSGTTDTQYF. In DNA, the CDR3 is TGTGCCAGCAGCTTTACCAGCGGGACCACAGATACGCAGTATTTT.

This sequence joins TRBV6-1 and TRBJ2-7; D is perhaps TRBD1 (6 bases). The CDR3 has 14 amino acids. Germline V gives CDR1 MNHNS, CDR2 SASEGT. The V end was cut by 2 bases, the J end by 4 bases, with 12 bases between. CDR3 nucleotide sequence: TGTGCCAGCAGTGAAACAGGGTTCGGTTACGAGCAGTACTTC. It specifies CASSETGFGYEQYF.